The rows below give T cell receptor beta chains drawn from one sample of a study of T cell changes during pregnancy in multiple sclerosis. Profiled with immunoSEQ multiplex PCR; TCRdb holds only in-frame clones, not every one. The table has more than 55,000 clones, 80% to 95% seen once. The sequencing here drew on peripheral blood, taken in the first trimester of pregnancy. Source of these receptors: a female donor in good health, enrolled as a control in a pregnancy study. CDR3s include the opening cysteine and the closing phenylalanine or tryptophan. Each record gives: V gene, D gene, J gene, CDR3 DNA, CDR3 protein. A D gene is named only where the DNA matches it firmly.

V: TRBV2; D: NA; J: TRBJ1-5; DNA: TGTGCCAGCAGTTCGACAAGCTATAGCAATCAGCCCCAGCATTTT; CDR3: CASSSTSYSNQPQHF
V: TRBV5-1; D: TRBD1; J: TRBJ2-5; DNA: TGCGCCAGCAGCTCCAACAGGGGGCGAGAGACCCAGTACTTC; CDR3: CASSSNRGRETQYF
V: TRBV7-6; D: NA; J: TRBJ2-1; DNA: TGTGCCAGCAGCGGCACCCTGGGGGGGCGAGATGAGCAGTTCTTC; CDR3: CASSGTLGGRDEQFF
V: TRBV14; D: NA; J: TRBJ1-2; DNA: TGTGCCAGCAGCCAAGATTTCAGGCGTGGCTACACCTTC; CDR3: CASSQDFRRGYTF
V: TRBV6-5; D: TRBD1; J: TRBJ1-1; DNA: TGTGCCAGCAGTTACCTAACCACAGGGGTAAATGGAGCTTTCTTT; CDR3: CASSYLTTGVNGAFF
V: TRBV5-1; D: NA; J: TRBJ2-2; DNA: TGCGCCAGCAGCCTGGACTTTGACGGGGAGCTGTTTTTT; CDR3: CASSLDFDGELFF
V: TRBV6-5; D: TRBD2; J: TRBJ2-7; DNA: TGTGCCAGCAGTTACTCGGGGGAGGGATCCGAGCAGTACTTC; CDR3: CASSYSGEGSEQYF
V: TRBV28; D: NA; J: TRBJ2-5; DNA: TGTGCCAGCAGTCCCTCTCTTTCCGAGACCCAGTACTTC; CDR3: CASSPSLSETQYF
V: TRBV4-2; D: NA; J: TRBJ1-1; DNA: TGTGCCAGCAGCCATCCCGACAGACCGAACACTGAAGCTTTCTTT; CDR3: CASSHPDRPNTEAFF
V: TRBV4-1; D: TRBD1; J: TRBJ1-2; DNA: TGCGCCAGCAGCCAAGGACTTGGGACAGCAGCTAACTATGGCTACACCTTC; CDR3: CASSQGLGTAANYGYTF